Reported below is one T cell receptor (beta chain). The data derive from a study of shared T cell receptors in the human thymus. From germline, CDR1 is MGHRA and CDR2 YSYEKL. J gave up 0 bases and V 1 base, and 11 bases lay outside the gene matches. There are 20 residues in the CDR3. The method was immunoSEQ multiplex PCR; TCRdb's version includes in-frame clones alone and lacks a portion of them. The data contain almost 550,000 clones, approximately 80% of them seen just once; the ten biggest clones take up about 0.012%. These records were also assigned to another study, of human thymus T cells.

The V gene is TRBV4-1, the J gene TRBJ2-6, with TRBD2 matching 8 bases. This TCR was recovered from a boy in the first two years of life with a congenital heart defect. Sequenced: thymocytes. The CDR3 protein is CASSQAGGPPTHSGANVLTF. CDR3 nucleotides: TGCGCCAGCAGCCAAGCGGGAGGGCCACCCACCCACTCTGGGGCCAACGTCCTGACTTTC.